The 4 T cell receptor beta chains presented below share a single source sample, sequenced in a study of T-cell reconstitution after alpha-beta-depleted transplantation in children. Unique molecular identifiers featured in how the TCRbeta library was prepared. MiXCR, applied by TCRdb to the PCR reads, yields one record per CDR3 protein. The data contain nearly 350,000 distinct CDR3 sequences, around 15% of them singletons. The sequences come from PBMCs, mostly from graft donor cells, collected 360 days after TCRalphabeta/CD19-depleted stem cell transplant. These receptors were obtained from a male patient between 2 and 10 years old who had a stem cell transplant for acute lymphoblastic leukemia, so the T cells may come from the graft donor.

To note about this clonotype: With a much larger clone just one base away, this may be a read error. CDR3 in DNA: TGCGCCAGCGCGGACAGGGTTGGGAACTATGAGCAGTTCTTC. Amino acid sequence: CASADRVGNYEQFF. The rearrangement joins TRBV5-1 to TRBJ2-1; 8 nucleotides line up with TRBD1. The CDR3 contains 14 residues. Germline-derived CDR1 and CDR2 are SGHRS and YFSETQ. J gave up 8 bases and V 7 bases, and 11 bases lay outside the gene matches.

V usage is TRBV28 and J usage is TRBJ2-7; a weak D match, TRBD2 (6 bases). Germline V gene sequence: CDR1 MDHEN, CDR2 SYDVKM. The CDR3 runs to 14 residues. Between the trimmed V and J ends, which lost 5 bases and 2 bases, there was a span of 13 bases. The CDR3: CASSPSGSAYEQYF. The DNA of the CDR3 is TGTGCCAGCAGTCCATCCGGGAGCGCCTACGAGCAGTACTTC.

This rearrangement joins TRBV12-3 or TRBV12-4 to TRBJ2-7; D is possibly TRBD1 (5 bases). Trimming took 2 bases from V and 5 from J, leaving 19 bases between them. The CDR3 has 16 residues. The CDR3 protein is CASSLSLAGLRNEQYF. CDR3 bases: TGTGCCAGCAGTTTAAGCTTGGCAGGGCTTAGGAACGAGCAGTACTTC.

A few counts support this clonotype. The chain employs TRBV20-1 and TRBJ2-3; 7 bases agree with TRBD2. This CDR3 region has 15 residues. V was clipped by 5 bases and J by 0 bases; unmatched bases: 8. Germline V gives CDR1 DFQATT, CDR2 SNEGSKA (reference sequence). This CDR3 reads CSAFRGGVSTDTQYF. CDR3 nucleotide sequence: TGCAGTGCTTTCCGGGGAGGGGTTAGCACAGATACGCAGTATTTT.